These T cell receptor beta chains were read from a single sample in a study of human T cells and chemical hapten exposure. TCRdb re-called the 5' RACE reads with MiXCR, one entry per CDR3 protein. The sample records 120,000 to 150,000 distinct CDR3 sequences, roughly 4% being singletons. The origin of the receptors is a female donor in good health. Each CDR3 is given with its conserved first and last residue. Each record gives: J gene, clone size, V gene, D gene, CDR3 protein, CDR3 DNA. A D gene is named only where the DNA matches it firmly. Only some rows state a clone size, as once, few, many or a class for expanded clones.

TRBJ1-4 many TRBV27 NA CASSSATNEKLFF TGTGCCAGCAGTTCCGCAACTAATGAAAAACTGTTTTTT
TRBJ2-1 few TRBV28 NA CASSPTGPIPNEQFF TGTGCCAGCAGTCCTACGGGACCGATTCCCAATGAGCAGTTCTTC
TRBJ1-1 few TRBV10-3 TRBD1 CAISGTGTLNTEAFF TGTGCCATCAGTGGGACAGGGACCTTGAACACTGAAGCTTTCTTT
TRBJ1-2 many TRBV6-5 TRBD1 CASSRGQGAPGYGYTF TGTGCCAGCAGTCGGGGACAGGGGGCGCCGGGCTATGGCTACACCTTC
TRBJ2-5 many TRBV14 NA CASSQGARSETQYF TGTGCCAGCAGCCAAGGGGCTAGGAGTGAGACCCAGTACTTC
TRBJ1-1 many TRBV7-8 NA CASSYVTANTEAFF TGTGCCAGCAGCTACGTGACAGCAAACACTGAAGCTTTCTTT
TRBJ1-2 many TRBV3-1 TRBD1 CASSLSGTGVSYGYTF TGTGCCAGCAGCCTATCCGGAACAGGGGTATCCTATGGCTACACCTTC
TRBJ2-5 NA TRBV10-3 NA CAISEVDSTEQLQETQYF TGTGCCATCAGTGAGGTTGATTCCACTGAACAGCTACAAGAGACCCAGTACTTC
TRBJ1-5 many TRBV20-1 NA CSARHDEVQPQHF TGCAGTGCTCGACACGACGAGGTGCAGCCCCAGCATTTT
TRBJ2-2 few TRBV4-2 TRBD2 CASSSGTSGADGELFF TGTGCCAGCAGCTCAGGGACTAGCGGGGCGGACGGGGAGCTGTTTTTT
TRBJ1-2 many TRBV28 NA CASRPAGANYGYTF TGTGCCAGCAGGCCTGCAGGGGCTAACTATGGCTACACCTTC
TRBJ2-3 many TRBV28 TRBD2 CASSPRTSGGYIGDTQYF TGTGCCAGCAGTCCCCGGACTAGCGGGGGTTATATCGGAGATACGCAGTATTTT
TRBJ1-2 many TRBV30 TRBD1 CASRQGGYGYTF TGTGCCTCCCGACAGGGCGGGTATGGCTACACCTTC
TRBJ1-5 many TRBV27 NA CASSFIGEPQHF TGTGCCAGCAGTTTCATCGGAGAGCCCCAGCATTTT
TRBJ2-1 many TRBV5-4 TRBD2 CASRIAGGTYNEQFF TGTGCCAGCAGGATAGCGGGGGGGACCTACAATGAGCAGTTCTTC
TRBJ1-2 many TRBV29-1 TRBD1 CSVTPGGEGYTF TGCAGCGTCACCCCAGGGGGCGAGGGCTACACCTTC
TRBJ2-3 few TRBV7-2 NA CASSRGPGDTQYF TGTGCCAGCAGCCGAGGCCCGGGAGATACGCAGTATTTT
TRBJ1-6 many TRBV6-5 NA CASSPFREGFNSPLHF TGTGCCAGCAGTCCTTTCCGTGAGGGATTTAATTCACCCCTCCACTTT
TRBJ1-4 many TRBV5-6 NA CASSLGQLNEKLFF TGTGCCAGCAGCTTGGGACAACTTAATGAAAAACTGTTTTTT
TRBJ2-2 few TRBV29-1 NA CSAAGDCSGELFF TGCAGCGCCGCCGGGGACTGTAGCGGGGAGCTGTTTTTT